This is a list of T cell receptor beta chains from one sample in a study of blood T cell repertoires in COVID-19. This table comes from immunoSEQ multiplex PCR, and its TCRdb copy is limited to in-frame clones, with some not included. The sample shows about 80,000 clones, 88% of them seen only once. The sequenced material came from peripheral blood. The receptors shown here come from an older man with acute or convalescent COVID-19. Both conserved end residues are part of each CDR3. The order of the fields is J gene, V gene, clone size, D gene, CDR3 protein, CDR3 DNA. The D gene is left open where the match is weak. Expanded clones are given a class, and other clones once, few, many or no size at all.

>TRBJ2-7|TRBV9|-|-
CASSVAPGASYEQYF
TGTGCCAGCAGCGTAGCTCCAGGGGCTTCCTACGAGCAGTACTTC
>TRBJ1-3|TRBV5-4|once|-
CASSLGPDTSGNTIYF
TGTGCCAGCAGCTTGGGCCCAGATACCTCTGGAAACACCATATATTTT
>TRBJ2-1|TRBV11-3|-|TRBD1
CASSLQGALYNEQFF
TGTGCCAGCAGCTTACAGGGGGCTTTGTACAATGAGCAGTTCTTC
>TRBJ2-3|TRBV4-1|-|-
CASSQGEAAYTDTQYF
TGCGCCAGCAGCCAAGGGGAGGCTGCGTACACAGATACGCAGTATTTT
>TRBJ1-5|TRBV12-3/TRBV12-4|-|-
CASRSQGPQHF
TGTGCCAGCAGATCCCAGGGGCCCCAGCATTTT
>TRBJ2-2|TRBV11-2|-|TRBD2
CASSAPGLAFAGELFF
TGTGCCAGCAGCGCCCCGGGACTAGCATTCGCCGGGGAGCTGTTTTTT
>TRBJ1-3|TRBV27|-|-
CASGPTPSGNTIYF
TGTGCCAGTGGGCCAACACCCTCTGGAAACACCATATATTTT
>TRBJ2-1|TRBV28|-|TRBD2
CASIGGGRYNEQFF
TGTGCCAGCATCGGCGGCGGGAGGTACAATGAGCAGTTCTTC
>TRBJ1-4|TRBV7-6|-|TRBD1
CASSQGTGGDGEKLFF
TGTGCCAGCAGCCAAGGGACAGGGGGCGATGGGGAAAAACTGTTTTTT
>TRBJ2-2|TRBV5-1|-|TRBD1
CASSRGQGGSGELFF
TGCGCCAGCAGCAGAGGACAGGGCGGGTCCGGGGAGCTGTTTTTT
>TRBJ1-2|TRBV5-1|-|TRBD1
CASTQTGGSYGYTF
TGCGCCAGCACCCAAACAGGGGGCAGCTATGGCTACACCTTC
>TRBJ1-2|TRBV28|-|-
CASSLGRGDYGYTF
TGTGCCAGCAGTTTGGGCAGGGGAGACTATGGCTACACCTTC
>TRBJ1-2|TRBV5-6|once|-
CASSLLGAMDGYTF
TGTGCCAGCAGCTTGCTGGGGGCTATGGACGGCTACACCTTC
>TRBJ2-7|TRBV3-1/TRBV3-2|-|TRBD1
CASSQDRDRGNEQYF
TGTGCCAGCAGCCAAGATAGGGACAGGGGCAACGAGCAGTACTTC
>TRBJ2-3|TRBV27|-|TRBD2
CASSGGLKSGTQYF
TGTGCCAGTAGCGGGGGATTAAAGTCGGGTACGCAGTATTTT
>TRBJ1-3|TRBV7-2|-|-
CAGSRDPGGRVGNTIYF
TGTGCCGGCAGCAGAGACCCAGGAGGGAGGGTTGGAAACACCATATATTTT
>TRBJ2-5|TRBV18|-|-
CASSPGGPTTQYF
TGTGCCAGCTCACCCGGGGGGCCTACGACCCAGTACTTC
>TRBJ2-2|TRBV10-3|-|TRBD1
CAIRGTETTGELFF
TGTGCCATCAGGGGGACAGAAACAACCGGGGAGCTGTTTTTT
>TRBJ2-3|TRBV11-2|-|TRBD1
CASSFRTGPPYF
TGTGCCAGCAGCTTCCGGACAGGCCCCCCGTATTTT
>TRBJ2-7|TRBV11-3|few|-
CASSLDLRSAISYEQYF
TGTGCCAGCAGCTTAGATTTGAGGTCAGCGATCTCCTACGAGCAGTACTTC
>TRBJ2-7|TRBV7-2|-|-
CASSLVGGGTSSYEQYF
TGTGCCAGCAGCTTAGTAGGCGGCGGGACGAGCTCCTACGAGCAGTACTTC
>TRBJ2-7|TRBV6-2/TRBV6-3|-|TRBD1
CASSYSRTGGSYEQYF
TGTGCCAGCAGTTACTCGAGAACAGGGGGCTCCTACGAGCAGTACTTC
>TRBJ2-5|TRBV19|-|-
CASSPRGTSQETQYF
TGTGCCAGTAGTCCGAGAGGGACAAGCCAAGAGACCCAGTACTTC
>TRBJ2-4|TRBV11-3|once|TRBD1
CASSSGTGLNIQYF
TGTGCCAGCAGCTCGGGGACAGGGTTAAACATTCAGTACTTC
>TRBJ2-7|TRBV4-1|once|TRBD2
CASSQHSGVGYEQYF
TGCGCCAGCAGCCAGCATAGCGGGGTTGGCTACGAGCAGTACTTC
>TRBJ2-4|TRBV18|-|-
CASSPAENIQYF
TGTGCCAGCTCACCCGCGGAAAACATTCAGTACTTC
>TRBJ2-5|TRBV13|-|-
CASSLRGGQKETQYF
TGTGCCAGCAGCCTTAGAGGTGGACAGAAGGAGACCCAGTACTTC
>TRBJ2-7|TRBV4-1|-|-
CASSTIQPPNRVAYEQYF
TGCGCCAGCAGCACTATCCAACCCCCCAACAGGGTAGCCTACGAGCAGTACTTC
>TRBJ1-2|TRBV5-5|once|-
CASNPSLQGGYTF
TGTGCCAGCAATCCCAGCTTACAGGGCGGCTACACCTTC
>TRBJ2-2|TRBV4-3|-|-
CASSQLRDTYTGELFF
TGCGCCAGCAGCCAACTAAGGGACACCTACACCGGGGAGCTGTTTTTT
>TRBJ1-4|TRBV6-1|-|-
CASSETGFSGKLFF
TGTGCCAGCAGTGAAACAGGGTTCTCGGGAAAACTGTTTTTT
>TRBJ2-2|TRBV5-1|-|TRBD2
CASSPGLAGGSAGELFF
TGCGCCAGCAGCCCGGGACTAGCGGGAGGTTCCGCCGGGGAGCTGTTTTTT
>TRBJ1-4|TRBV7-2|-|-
CASSLGLKNEKLFF
TGTGCCAGCAGCTTGGGGCTGAAGAATGAAAAACTGTTTTTT
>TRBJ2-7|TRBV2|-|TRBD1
CASRQGVNEQYF
TGTGCCAGCCGACAGGGGGTCAACGAGCAGTACTTC
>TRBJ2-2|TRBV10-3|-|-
CAIPSGTQYFTGELFF
TGTGCCATCCCCTCCGGGACTCAATACTTCACCGGGGAGCTGTTTTTT
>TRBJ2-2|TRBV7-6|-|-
CASSPGTGELFF
TGTGCCAGCAGCCCCGGCACCGGGGAGCTGTTTTTT
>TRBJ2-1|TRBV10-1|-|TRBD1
CASSVGTGDEQFF
TGCGCCAGCAGTGTTGGGACAGGGGATGAGCAGTTCTTC
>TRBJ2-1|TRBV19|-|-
CASSKQDNEQFF
TGTGCCAGTAGCAAACAGGATAATGAGCAGTTCTTC
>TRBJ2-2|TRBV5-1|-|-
CASSPPGGMSPGELFF
TGCGCCAGCAGCCCCCCGGGGGGCATGTCTCCCGGGGAGCTGTTTTTT
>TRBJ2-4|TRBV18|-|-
CASSPTRALAKNIQYF
TGTGCCAGCTCACCGACCAGGGCTTTAGCCAAAAACATTCAGTACTTC